This is a list of T cell receptor beta chains from one sample in a study of blood T cell repertoires in COVID-19. Clones were sequenced by immunoSEQ multiplex PCR, and TCRdb holds only the in-frame ones, with some missing. The table has under 150,000 clones, more than 75% seen once. The sequenced sample was peripheral blood. These receptors were obtained from a human donor in a cohort sampled during active COVID-19. Each CDR3 is given with its conserved first and last residue. The D gene is left open where the match is weak. The size entry is marked missing in some rows and otherwise reads once, few, many or a size class.

CDR3 DNA: TGTGCCAGCCCGTCCCCGGGGACTGAAGCTTTCTTT; CDR3 protein: CASPSPGTEAFF; clone size: .; D gene: .; V gene: TRBV6-5; J gene: TRBJ1-1
CDR3 DNA: TGTGCCAGCAGCACCCCCGGGACTAGCACCTACGAGCAGTACTTC; CDR3 protein: CASSTPGTSTYEQYF; clone size: .; D gene: TRBD2; V gene: TRBV28; J gene: TRBJ2-7
CDR3 DNA: TGTGCCAGTAGTATAGGCAGCGGTGGAGATACGCAGTATTTT; CDR3 protein: CASSIGSGGDTQYF; clone size: .; D gene: .; V gene: TRBV19; J gene: TRBJ2-3
CDR3 DNA: TGTGCCAGCAGTGAAGGGACAGGGCGTTACAATGAGCAGTTCTTC; CDR3 protein: CASSEGTGRYNEQFF; clone size: .; D gene: TRBD1; V gene: TRBV6-1; J gene: TRBJ2-1
CDR3 DNA: TGTGCCAGCAGTCCTACTCACGGACTAGCTAGCACAGATACGCAGTATTTT; CDR3 protein: CASSPTHGLASTDTQYF; clone size: once; D gene: TRBD2; V gene: TRBV25-1; J gene: TRBJ2-3
CDR3 DNA: TGCGCCAGCAGCCAGGCATCGACAGCCCATTACTATGGCTACACCTTC; CDR3 protein: CASSQASTAHYYGYTF; clone size: few; D gene: .; V gene: TRBV4-1; J gene: TRBJ1-2
CDR3 DNA: TGTGCCAGCAGTTTTAGCGGGAGTCCAGATACGCAGTATTTT; CDR3 protein: CASSFSGSPDTQYF; clone size: .; D gene: TRBD2; V gene: TRBV28; J gene: TRBJ2-3
CDR3 DNA: TGTGCCAGCAGTGCCGGGACAGGGGACTCTGGAAACACCATATATTTT; CDR3 protein: CASSAGTGDSGNTIYF; clone size: .; D gene: TRBD1; V gene: TRBV11-3; J gene: TRBJ1-3
CDR3 DNA: TGTGCCAGCACGGTAACTGAAGCTTTCTTT; CDR3 protein: CASTVTEAFF; clone size: .; D gene: .; V gene: TRBV6-5; J gene: TRBJ1-1
CDR3 DNA: TGTGCCAGCAGCGACTCCCCACGGGGGGAAGAGACCCAGTACTTC; CDR3 protein: CASSDSPRGEETQYF; clone size: medium-sized; D gene: TRBD2; V gene: TRBV11-2; J gene: TRBJ2-5
CDR3 DNA: TGTGCCAGCAGCCACACCCCGGGACAGACGGCTTGGGGTCCATATGGCTACACCTTC; CDR3 protein: CASSHTPGQTAWGPYGYTF; clone size: .; D gene: TRBD1; V gene: TRBV14; J gene: TRBJ1-2
CDR3 DNA: TGTGCCACTCGCGCGGGGGTGACTAGAGCGAACACCGGGGAGCTGTTTTTT; CDR3 protein: CATRAGVTRANTGELFF; clone size: .; D gene: TRBD2; V gene: TRBV24-1; J gene: TRBJ2-2
CDR3 DNA: TGTGCCAGCAGCTTAGGACAGGCCACAGATACGCAGTATTTT; CDR3 protein: CASSLGQATDTQYF; clone size: few; D gene: .; V gene: TRBV7-2; J gene: TRBJ2-3
CDR3 DNA: TGTGCCAGCAGTTACCTAGGACTAGCGGGAGATGACGAGCAGTACTTC; CDR3 protein: CASSYLGLAGDDEQYF; clone size: .; D gene: TRBD2; V gene: TRBV6-6; J gene: TRBJ2-7
CDR3 DNA: TGTGCCAGCAGCCCTGGGACAGTTGAAGCTTTCTTT; CDR3 protein: CASSPGTVEAFF; clone size: .; D gene: TRBD1; V gene: TRBV3-1/TRBV3-2; J gene: TRBJ1-1
CDR3 DNA: TGTGCCAGCAGCTCGCGACAGGGGGCGGGCGAGCAGTACTTC; CDR3 protein: CASSSRQGAGEQYF; clone size: .; D gene: TRBD1; V gene: TRBV7-6; J gene: TRBJ2-7
CDR3 DNA: TGTGCCAGCAGCGTAGCTACGAGACTAGCGGGAGTGAAAGATACGCAGTATTTT; CDR3 protein: CASSVATRLAGVKDTQYF; clone size: .; D gene: TRBD2; V gene: TRBV9; J gene: TRBJ2-3
CDR3 DNA: TGTGCCAGCAGCCCGGGGTTTGTGGATTCACCCCTCCACTTT; CDR3 protein: CASSPGFVDSPLHF; clone size: .; D gene: .; V gene: TRBV5-4; J gene: TRBJ1-6
CDR3 DNA: TGTGCCAGCAGCTTATCATTCGCTAGCGGATCCTACGAGCAGTACTTC; CDR3 protein: CASSLSFASGSYEQYF; clone size: few; D gene: TRBD2; V gene: TRBV11-2; J gene: TRBJ2-7
CDR3 DNA: TGCGCCAGCAGCAGCGCCGGGACTAGCATGGAGACCCAGTACTTC; CDR3 protein: CASSSAGTSMETQYF; clone size: .; D gene: TRBD2; V gene: TRBV5-1; J gene: TRBJ2-5
CDR3 DNA: TGTGCCATCAAGGATCCGGGGAGCGGAGATACGCAGTATTTT; CDR3 protein: CAIKDPGSGDTQYF; clone size: .; D gene: .; V gene: TRBV10-3; J gene: TRBJ2-3
CDR3 DNA: TGTGCCAGCAGCCAAGCTAGCGGGAGGACGCAAGAAGAGACCCAGTACTTC; CDR3 protein: CASSQASGRTQEETQYF; clone size: .; D gene: TRBD2; V gene: TRBV3-1/TRBV3-2; J gene: TRBJ2-5
CDR3 DNA: TGTGCCAGCAGCTTAGTGCGAGGGCCCCCTCTCACAGATACGCAGTATTTT; CDR3 protein: CASSLVRGPPLTDTQYF; clone size: .; D gene: .; V gene: TRBV7-2; J gene: TRBJ2-3
CDR3 DNA: TGTGCCAGCAGTCCACAGGGGTCCTATGGCTACACCTTC; CDR3 protein: CASSPQGSYGYTF; clone size: .; D gene: TRBD1; V gene: TRBV6-5; J gene: TRBJ1-2
CDR3 DNA: TGTGCCAGCAGTGATTGGACAGGGGCCCTTCATCAGCCCCAGCATTTT; CDR3 protein: CASSDWTGALHQPQHF; clone size: .; D gene: .; V gene: TRBV21-1; J gene: TRBJ1-5
CDR3 DNA: TGTGCCAGCAGTCCTCGACAGGGAATAGATAATTCACCCCTCCACTTT; CDR3 protein: CASSPRQGIDNSPLHF; clone size: few; D gene: TRBD1; V gene: TRBV27; J gene: TRBJ1-6
CDR3 DNA: TGTGCCAGCAGCTTTAGGGAGAGGGGGACCGCCGAGCAGTACTTC; CDR3 protein: CASSFRERGTAEQYF; clone size: .; D gene: .; V gene: TRBV7-2; J gene: TRBJ2-7
CDR3 DNA: TGTGCCAGCAGCCAACCGACAGGGTTTGGAGATACGCAGTATTTT; CDR3 protein: CASSQPTGFGDTQYF; clone size: .; D gene: TRBD1; V gene: TRBV5-5; J gene: TRBJ2-3
CDR3 DNA: TGTGCCACTTCCCGGGATGGGACAGGGTACTATGGCTACACCTTC; CDR3 protein: CATSRDGTGYYGYTF; clone size: .; D gene: TRBD1; V gene: TRBV19; J gene: TRBJ1-2
CDR3 DNA: TGTGCCAGCAGCCTCGATGGGGAGGAAGCTTTCTTT; CDR3 protein: CASSLDGEEAFF; clone size: .; D gene: .; V gene: TRBV5-5; J gene: TRBJ1-1
CDR3 DNA: TGTGCCAGCAGCTTTCCAGGGGGAGAACAAACAGAGAACAGAAACACCATATATTTT; CDR3 protein: CASSFPGGEQTENRNTIYF; clone size: few; D gene: TRBD1; V gene: TRBV7-9; J gene: TRBJ1-3
CDR3 DNA: TGTGCCTGGAAAAGGGGGAGCACTGAAGCTTTCTTT; CDR3 protein: CAWKRGSTEAFF; clone size: .; D gene: .; V gene: TRBV30; J gene: TRBJ1-1
CDR3 DNA: TGCGCCAGCAGTGAAGTGGGACAGCTAGCCAAAAACATTCAGTACTTC; CDR3 protein: CASSEVGQLAKNIQYF; clone size: .; D gene: TRBD1; V gene: TRBV10-2; J gene: TRBJ2-4